The rows below give T cell receptor beta chains drawn from one sample of a study of read filtering for tumor transcriptome and immune sequencing. TCRdb recomputed calls from the reads with MiXCR, one row per CDR3 protein. Of about 130,000 distinct CDR3 sequences detected, roughly 13% appear once; the ten largest clones hold more than 9.5%. Sequenced input: a population of CD138-negative cells sorted from bone marrow. Receptors were obtained from a donor over 35 with multiple myeloma. Each CDR3 is given with its conserved first and last residue. A D gene is named only where the DNA matches it firmly. A clone size is listed for some rows: how often the clone was seen (once, few, many), or a class if it is expanded.

TRBD2	many	TRBV30	TRBJ2-1	CAWSLGLAGFYNEQFF	TGTGCCTGGAGCCTTGGGCTAGCGGGGTTTTACAATGAGCAGTTCTTC
NA	NA	TRBV3-1	TRBJ2-5	CASSQAPGQQETQYF	TGTGCCAGCAGCCAAGCCCCAGGACAGCAAGAGACCCAGTACTTC
NA	many	TRBV6-6	TRBJ2-3	CASSLPLDTQYF	TGTGCCAGCAGTCTTCCCCTAGATACGCAGTATTTT
TRBD1	many	TRBV9	TRBJ1-6	CASSVEGQVLYNSPLHF	TGTGCCAGCAGCGTAGAGGGACAGGTGCTCTATAATTCACCCCTCCACTTT
TRBD1	many	TRBV29-1	TRBJ1-5	CSVKGTGGEPQHF	TGCAGCGTTAAGGGGACAGGGGGGGAGCCCCAGCATTTT
NA	many	TRBV20-1	TRBJ2-7	CSAAHSSEQYF	TGCAGTGCCGCCCACTCGAGCGAGCAGTACTTC
NA	many	TRBV28	TRBJ1-2	CASSPPGTVYGYTF	TGTGCCAGCAGCCCGCCCGGGACCGTATATGGCTACACCTTC
TRBD1	NA	TRBV5-1	TRBJ1-5	CTSSLLGQAEPQHF	TGCACCAGCAGCTTGTTAGGACAGGCGGAGCCCCAGCATTTT
TRBD1	NA	TRBV29-1	TRBJ2-2	CSVRTGDSNTGELFF	TGCAGCGTGCGGACAGGGGACAGCAACACCGGGGAGCTGTTTTTT
NA	few	TRBV20-1	TRBJ1-5	CSADVGVYSNQPQHF	TGCAGTGCGGACGTGGGAGTCTATAGCAATCAGCCCCAGCATTTT
NA	many	TRBV20-1	TRBJ1-6	CSARDYRNSPLHF	TGCAGTGCTAGAGATTACAGAAATTCACCCCTCCACTTT
NA	many	TRBV5-1	TRBJ2-5	CASSLFETQYF	TGCGCCAGCAGCTTATTCGAGACCCAGTACTTC
NA	many	TRBV12-3/TRBV12-4	TRBJ1-5	CASSFGRQGPQHF	TGTGCCAGCAGTTTCGGCCGTCAGGGGCCCCAGCATTTT
TRBD1	many	TRBV4-1	TRBJ1-2	CASSQGTGGAYGYTF	TGCGCCAGCAGCCAAGGGACAGGGGGCGCGTATGGCTACACCTTC
NA	many	TRBV5-1	TRBJ2-6	CASSLIGAGANVLTF	TGCGCCAGCAGCTTGATTGGGGCTGGGGCCAACGTCCTGACTTTC
NA	NA	TRBV3-1	TRBJ2-7	CASSQGTASSSYAQYF	TGTGCCAGCAGCCAAGGTACAGCGTCGAGCTCCTACGCGCAGTACTTC
NA	few	TRBV7-3	TRBJ2-2	CASSLSGAYRELFF	TGTGCCAGCAGCTTAAGTGGGGCGTACCGGGAGCTGTTTTTT
NA	many	TRBV24-1	TRBJ2-1	CATSAEAYEQFF	TGTGCCACCAGCGCCGAAGCGTATGAGCAGTTCTTC
TRBD2	many	TRBV6-5	TRBJ2-1	CATQLAGAVEQFF	TGTGCCACTCAACTAGCGGGAGCTGTTGAGCAGTTCTTC
TRBD1	NA	TRBV5-1	TRBJ2-2	CASSLEGQTNTGELFF	TGCGCCAGCAGCTTGGAGGGACAGACGAACACCGGGGAGCTGTTTTTT
TRBD1	many	TRBV10-3	TRBJ2-5	CAISDRQGKETQYF	TGTGCCATCAGTGATAGACAGGGGAAAGAGACCCAGTACTTC
TRBD2	many	TRBV9	TRBJ2-1	CASSVGLAGYNEQFF	TGTGCCAGCAGCGTCGGACTAGCGGGGTACAATGAGCAGTTCTTC
TRBD2	many	TRBV5-1	TRBJ2-2	CASSPTTGGGTGELFF	TGCGCCAGCAGCCCGACTACCGGGGGGGGCACCGGGGAGCTGTTTTTT
NA	many	TRBV5-1	TRBJ2-3	CASSPLDLTDTQYF	TGCGCCAGCAGCCCCCTGGACCTCACAGATACGCAGTATTTT
NA	NA	TRBV25-1	TRBJ1-1	CASSEGGLNTEALF	TGTGCCAGCAGTGAGGGGGGACTGAACACTGAGGCTCTCTTT
NA	many	TRBV30	TRBJ1-1	CAWSMRGNTEAFF	TGTGCCTGGAGTATGAGGGGGAACACTGAAGCTTTCTTT
NA	many	TRBV9	TRBJ2-1	CASSAGTTYNEQFF	TGTGCCAGCAGCGCCGGGACGACCTACAATGAGCAGTTCTTC
NA	few	TRBV19	TRBJ1-2	CASSTFDRNYGYTF	TGTGCCAGTAGTACCTTTGACAGGAACTATGGCTACACCTTC
NA	few	TRBV7-2	TRBJ2-7	CASSFSSASYEQYF	TGTGCCAGCAGCTTTAGTTCAGCTAGCTACGAGCAGTACTTC
NA	many	TRBV18	TRBJ1-1	CASSARMNTEAFF	TGTGCCAGCTCCGCTCGAATGAACACTGAAGCTTTCTTT
NA	many	TRBV3-1	TRBJ1-1	CASSRTANTEAFF	TGTGCCAGCAGCCGGACAGCGAACACTGAAGCTTTCTTT
NA	many	TRBV7-2	TRBJ2-3	CASSLPGLIDTQYF	TGTGCCAGCAGTTTACCGGGACTTATAGATACGCAGTATTTT
NA	few	TRBV18	TRBJ2-7	CASSTLPQETDEQYF	TGTGCCAGCTCAACACTCCCTCAGGAGACCGACGAGCAGTACTTC
TRBD1	many	TRBV25-1	TRBJ1-6	CASQKSTGEESPLHF	TGTGCCTCCCAGAAATCGACAGGGGAAGAATCACCCCTCCACTTT
NA	many	TRBV6-2/TRBV6-3	TRBJ2-3	CASSLDHLANTDTQYF	TGTGCCAGCAGTCTCGACCACCTAGCAAACACAGATACGCAGTATTTT
NA	many	TRBV6-1	TRBJ2-7	CASTDGQLYEQYF	TGTGCCAGCACCGATGGACAGCTCTACGAGCAGTACTTC
NA	many	TRBV5-1	TRBJ2-3	CASSLSDLTDTQYF	TGCGCCAGCAGCTTGTCAGACCTCACAGATACGCAGTATTTT
NA	many	TRBV28	TRBJ1-2	CASKEGRGGYGYTF	TGTGCCAGCAAAGAGGGCAGGGGTGGCTATGGCTACACCTTC
NA	many	TRBV4-2	TRBJ2-1	CASSHPPVTSYNEQFF	TGTGCCAGCAGCCATCCCCCTGTAACCTCCTACAATGAGCAGTTCTTC
TRBD2	NA	TRBV11-2	TRBJ2-1	CASSRSGGSYNEQFF	TGTGCCAGCAGCCGGAGCGGGGGCTCCTACAATGAGCAGTTCTTC
NA	few	TRBV12-5	TRBJ2-7	CASGLGGRSYEQYF	TGTGCTAGTGGTTTGGGAGGCCGCTCCTACGAGCAGTACTTC
NA	many	TRBV20-1	TRBJ2-2	CSASTGGTGELFF	TGCAGTGCTAGTACCGGGGGCACCGGGGAGCTGTTTTTT
NA	many	TRBV4-2	TRBJ1-1	CASSQVSRVEAFF	TGTGCCAGCAGCCAAGTGAGCAGGGTTGAAGCTTTCTTT
NA	NA	TRBV28	TRBJ2-3	CASRPPRGGTDTQYF	TGTGCCAGCAGGCCGCCCCGTGGGGGCACAGATACGCAGTATTTT
NA	many	TRBV5-6	TRBJ2-5	CALTGRGRETQYF	TGTGCCCTAACAGGGCGGGGCAGGGAGACCCAGTACTTC
NA	few	TRBV28	TRBJ1-2	CAAGGADYGYTF	TGTGCCGCGGGCGGGGCGGACTATGGCTACACCTTC
NA	many	TRBV29-1	TRBJ2-1	CSARDEVRGYNEQFF	TGCAGCGCCCGAGATGAGGTCCGGGGATACAATGAGCAGTTCTTC
NA	many	TRBV20-1	TRBJ1-1	CSARDFGGGPEAFF	TGCAGTGCTAGAGATTTTGGGGGAGGTCCTGAAGCTTTCTTT
TRBD2	many	TRBV7-2	TRBJ2-1	CASRRTSGDNEQFF	TGTGCCAGCAGGCGAACTAGCGGGGACAATGAGCAGTTCTTC
NA	many	TRBV5-1	TRBJ2-4	CASSLGSGFSAKNIQYF	TGCGCCAGCAGCTTGGGCTCGGGATTCTCGGCCAAAAACATTCAGTACTTC
NA	many	TRBV5-5	TRBJ2-3	CASSLGGRTDTQYF	TGTGCCAGCAGCTTGGGCGGCCGCACAGATACGCAGTATTTT
TRBD1	many	TRBV20-1	TRBJ1-1	CSARDGTVNTEAFF	TGCAGTGCTAGAGACGGGACAGTGAACACTGAAGCTTTCTTT
NA	NA	TRBV25-1	TRBJ2-1	CASSGSGQSYNEQFF	TGTGCCAGCAGTGGTTCGGGACAATCCTACAATGAGCAGTTCTTC
NA	many	TRBV10-3	TRBJ2-1	CAIRQRTGVYNEQFF	TGTGCCATCAGGCAGCGTACGGGGGTTTACAATGAGCAGTTCTTC
NA	many	TRBV29-1	TRBJ1-4	CSVEKEGNEKLFF	TGCAGCGTTGAAAAAGAGGGAAATGAAAAACTGTTTTTT